This TCR beta chain comes out of a study of response to subunit inactivated influenza vaccine (dated by TCRdb to 2017 to 2018). Broadly, across the study: Deep quantitative T cell receptor repertoire profiling was used in the study to track responses to a trivalent subunit inactivated influenza vaccine.

A distance of 11 bases separates the germline ends of V and J, which lose 6 bases and 3 bases respectively. From the cysteine up to the phenylalanine, the CDR3 has a length of 13 residues. The sequence is cut down to CDR3 DNA, 39 bases in frame from base 1. Sequences SGHTA (CDR1) and FQGNSA (CDR2) are obtained from the germline V gene. Overall study results and their limits: It was suggested by the authors that each seasonal influenza vaccination may recruit only a limited number of new T cells.

This clonotype was seen many times. Its antigen is still unknown. No quality values exist for individual bases; no much larger clone is one base distant. Library construction relied on RT-PCR. The sequencer listed for this sample is Illumina HiSeq 2500. The public reads were quality trimmed at Q25 with fastp and then assembled into clones with MiXCR by TCRdb, keeping productive beta chains. Every entry covers one CDR3 protein and lists the most common genes and DNA from its rows. For this sample the table gives hundreds of thousands of distinct CDR3 sequences, of which about 15% were detected only once. Roughly 6.4% of the sample is in the top ten clones.

Specimen: PBMCs from blood, collected approximately 15 days before vaccination. This receptor chain uses TRBV7-2 and TRBJ1-1; a confident D gene designation cannot be given. The clonotype comes from a man aged 45-65 years who received an inactivated influenza vaccine. Donor details come from another sample of the same person, matched by shared clones. The CDR3 region reads CASRREIDTEAFF. The DNA sequence reads TGTGCCAGCAGGCGGGAGATCGACACTGAAGCTTTCTTT.